Below, 9 T cell receptor beta chains from the same sample are listed, as sequenced in a study of blood T cell repertoires in COVID-19. Using immunoSEQ multiplex PCR, the repertoire was profiled, and TCRdb retains in-frame clones only, with some absent. This sample has about 120,000 clones, with around four fifths found just once. The sequenced material came from peripheral blood. The receptors originated from a man in his sixties with acute or convalescent COVID-19.

CDR3 loop: CASSSPGQSYGYTF. DNA for the CDR3: TGTGCCAGCAGCTCCCCCGGACAATCCTATGGCTACACCTTC. This chain links TRBV5-4 with TRBJ1-2; tentative D call: TRBD1 (5 bases). The V end lost 3 bases, the J end lost 4 bases, and 13 bases lay between the germline ends. Germline V CDR1 and CDR2: SGHNT, YYREEE (reference sequence). The CDR3 sequence is 14 residues long. Combining the CDR3 with reference TRBV5-4 and TRBJ1-2 gives the whole variable domain ETGVTQSPTHLIKTRGQQVTLRCSSQSGHNTVSWYQQALGQGPQFIFQYYREEENGRGNFPPRFSGLQFPNYSSELNVNALELDDSALYLCASSSPGQSYGYTFGSGTRLTVV.

The chain joins TRBV14 to TRBJ1-1; D might be TRBD1 (5 bases). This CDR3 has 13 residues. V shed 6 bases and J shed 2 bases, with 10 bases lying between them. CDR1 is SGHDN, CDR2 FVKESK, per germline. CDR3 loop: CASSAQGNTEAFF. The CDR3 nucleotides read TGTGCCAGCAGTGCCCAGGGTAACACTGAAGCTTTCTTT.

V gene TRBV6-6 combines with J gene TRBJ1-5; no clear D gene. This CDR3 comprises 14 residues. The germline V gene encodes CDR1 MNHNY and CDR2 SVGAGI (reference sequence). Trimming left V 4 bases short and J 0 bases short, with 7 bases between. CDR3 region: CASSSGVSNQPQHF. As DNA, the CDR3 is TGTGCCAGCAGTTCTGGAGTTAGCAATCAGCCCCAGCATTTT.

This clone was found once. The rearrangement joins TRBV5-1 to TRBJ2-2; 15 bases map to TRBD2. CDR3 length: 15 amino acids. Germline values: CDR1 SGHRS, CDR2 YFSETQ. V shed 7 bases, J shed 4 bases, and the junction held 2 bases outside the gene matches. The CDR3 DNA reads as TGCGCCAGCTCGGGACTAGCGGGGGGCACCGGGGAGCTGTTTTTT. This translates into CASSGLAGGTGELFF.

This chain uses TRBV5-5 with TRBJ1-2; D is undetermined. The ends were cut back, 1 base at V and 2 bases at J, with 9 bases in the middle. CDR1 SGHKS and CDR2 YYEKEE come from the germline V gene (reference sequence). The CDR3 has 14 residues. The CDR3 protein is CASSLTVWNYGYTF. The CDR3 DNA sequence: TGTGCCAGCAGCTTGACGGTTTGGAACTATGGCTACACCTTC.

This clone turned up a few times. The rearrangement uses TRBV24-1 and TRBJ1-4; 9 nucleotides line up with TRBD1. Per germline, CDR1 KGHDR and CDR2 SFDVKD. After removal of 4 bases from V and 8 bases from J, the junction contained 10 bases not matched to a gene. CDR3 length equals 16 residues. The CDR3 nucleotides read TGTGCCACCAGTGACCCCGGACAGGGGAGAGGGGAAAAACTGTTTTTT. It translates to CATSDPGQGRGEKLFF.

The rearrangement joins TRBV2 to TRBJ2-2; 12 bases align to TRBD2. V trimming: 6 bases; J trimming: 1 base; junction bases outside the gene matches: 0. This CDR3 comprises 15 residues. Per germline, CDR1 SNHLY and CDR2 FYNNEI. CDR3 sequence reads: CASRTSGGNTGELFF. CDR3 nucleotides: TGTGCCAGCAGGACTAGCGGGGGGAACACCGGGGAGCTGTTTTTT.

The chain links TRBV12-3 or TRBV12-4 to TRBJ1-1, with a weak D call TRBD1 (6 bases). The V end lost 7 bases, the J end lost 7 bases, and 10 bases lay between the germline ends. The CDR3 has 11 residues. The CDR3 here is CASMEDSEAFF. The CDR3 DNA follows: TGTGCCAGCATGGAGGACAGTGAAGCTTTCTTT.

V and J are TRBV2 and TRBJ1-6; TRBD1 is a possible D gene (6 bases). The V and J ends lost 4 bases and 5 bases respectively, with 12 bases between them. CDR1 is SNHLY, CDR2 FYNNEI, per germline. The CDR3 spans 15 residues. CDR3: CASSGGQNDNSPLHF. DNA for the CDR3: TGTGCCAGCAGTGGGGGGCAGAACGATAATTCACCCCTCCACTTT.